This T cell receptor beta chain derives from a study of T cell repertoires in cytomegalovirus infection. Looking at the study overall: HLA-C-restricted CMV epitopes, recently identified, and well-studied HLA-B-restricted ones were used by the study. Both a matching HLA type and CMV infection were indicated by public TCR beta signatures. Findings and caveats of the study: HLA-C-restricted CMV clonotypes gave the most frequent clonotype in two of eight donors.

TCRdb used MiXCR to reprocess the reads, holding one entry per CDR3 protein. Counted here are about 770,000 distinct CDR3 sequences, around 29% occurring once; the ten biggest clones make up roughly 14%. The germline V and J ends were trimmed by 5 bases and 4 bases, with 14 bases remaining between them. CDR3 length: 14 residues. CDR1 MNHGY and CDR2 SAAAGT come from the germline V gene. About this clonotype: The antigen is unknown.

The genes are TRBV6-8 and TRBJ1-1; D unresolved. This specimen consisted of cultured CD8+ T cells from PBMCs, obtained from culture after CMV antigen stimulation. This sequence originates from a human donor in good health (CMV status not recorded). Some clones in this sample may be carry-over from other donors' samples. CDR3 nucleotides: TGTGCCAGCAGTACGGAATCCGACGGCACTGAAGCTTTCTTT. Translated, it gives CASSTESDGTEAFF.